This T cell receptor (beta chain) was sequenced during a study of blood T cell repertoires in COVID-19. Whole-study context: Sites in the United States, Italy and Spain provided acute and convalescent COVID-19 samples. PBMCs, B-cell-depleted T cells, or T cells were the source of the cDNA or gDNA that made up the material.

Authors' analysis steps: Researchers report that nucleated cell counts were estimated from reference gene primer amplification. Here immunoSEQ multiplex PCR was the method, and the copy in TCRdb shows in-frame clones only, minus some. The V and J calls and the clone size are those of that table, but D and trimming were determined from the DNA. The sample yields approximately 180,000 clones, 70% to 90% seen once. The V gene lost 4 bases and the J gene lost 2 bases, with 8 bases spanning the gap. Germline V gene lookup returns CDR1 LGHDT and CDR2 YNNKEL (reference sequence). The CDR3 totals 13 residues.

The V and J genes are TRBV3-1 (or the pseudogene TRBV3-2) and TRBJ2-5; D is perhaps TRBD2 (5 bases). Sequencing was done on a sample of peripheral blood. The TCR was taken from a man in his fifties or sixties with acute or convalescent COVID-19. CDR3 protein: CASSPRTQETQYF. The CDR3 nucleotides are TGTGCCAGCAGCCCGCGGACTCAAGAGACCCAGTACTTC.